This TCR beta chain was documented in a study of cytomegalovirus exposure and HLA in healthy donors. Germline CDR1 and CDR2: PRHDT and FYEKMQ (reference sequence). The ends were cut back, 3 bases at V and 0 bases at J, with 8 bases in the middle. There are 15 residues in the CDR3. The primer mix had 60 Vbeta and 13 Jbeta primers. Clones were sequenced by immunoSEQ multiplex PCR, and TCRdb holds only the in-frame ones, with some missing. The table includes 90,000 to 150,000 clones, about 68% detected once. Sequencing was done on a sample of PBMCs. This clonotype was sampled from a woman between 50 and 59 years old in good health and CMV-seropositive. The rearrangement uses TRBV13 and TRBJ2-2; D unresolved. The CDR3 DNA reads TGTGCCAGCAGCTTTGGGCGCCCGAACACCGGGGAGCTGTTTTTT. Residues: CASSFGRPNTGELFF.